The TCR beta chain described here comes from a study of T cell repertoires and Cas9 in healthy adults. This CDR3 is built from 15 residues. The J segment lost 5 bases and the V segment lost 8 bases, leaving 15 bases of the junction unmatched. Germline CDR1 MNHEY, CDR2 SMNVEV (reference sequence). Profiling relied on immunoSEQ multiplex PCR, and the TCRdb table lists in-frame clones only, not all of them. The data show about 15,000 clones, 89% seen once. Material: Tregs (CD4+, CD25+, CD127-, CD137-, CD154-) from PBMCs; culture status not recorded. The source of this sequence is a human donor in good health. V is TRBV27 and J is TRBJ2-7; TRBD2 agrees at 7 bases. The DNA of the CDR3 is TGTGCCAGCGCAAAAAGCGGGGCGGTTCCTAACGAGCAGTACTTC. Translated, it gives CASAKSGAVPNEQYF.